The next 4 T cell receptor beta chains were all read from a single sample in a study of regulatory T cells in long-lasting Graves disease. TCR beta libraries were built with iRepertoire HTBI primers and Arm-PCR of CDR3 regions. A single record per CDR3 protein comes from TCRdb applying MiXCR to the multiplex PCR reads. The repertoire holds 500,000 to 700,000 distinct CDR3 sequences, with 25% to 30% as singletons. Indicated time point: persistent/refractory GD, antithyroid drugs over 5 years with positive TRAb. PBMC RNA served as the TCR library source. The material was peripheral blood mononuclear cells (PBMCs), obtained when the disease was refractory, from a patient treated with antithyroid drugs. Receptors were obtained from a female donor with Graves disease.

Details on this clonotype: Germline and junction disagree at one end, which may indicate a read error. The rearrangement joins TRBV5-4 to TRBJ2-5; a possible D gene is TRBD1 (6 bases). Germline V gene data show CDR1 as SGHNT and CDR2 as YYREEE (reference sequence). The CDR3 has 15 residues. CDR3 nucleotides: TGTGCCAGCAGCTTAGCAGGGGTGGCGAGGGAGATCCAGTACTTC. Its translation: CASSLAGVAREIQYF.

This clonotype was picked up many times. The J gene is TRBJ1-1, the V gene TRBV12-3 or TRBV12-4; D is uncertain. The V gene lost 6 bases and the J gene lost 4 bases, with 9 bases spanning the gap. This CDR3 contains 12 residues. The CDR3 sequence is CASRSGSTEAFF. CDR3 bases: TGTGCCAGCAGGAGTGGTAGCACTGAAGCTTTCTTT.

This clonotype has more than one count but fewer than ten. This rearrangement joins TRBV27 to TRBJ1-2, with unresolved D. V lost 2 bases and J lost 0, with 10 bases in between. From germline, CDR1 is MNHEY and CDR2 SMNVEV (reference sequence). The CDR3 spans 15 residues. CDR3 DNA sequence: TGTGCCAGCAGTTTACGTGCAGGTTCTAACTATGGCTACACCTTC. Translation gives CASSLRAGSNYGYTF.

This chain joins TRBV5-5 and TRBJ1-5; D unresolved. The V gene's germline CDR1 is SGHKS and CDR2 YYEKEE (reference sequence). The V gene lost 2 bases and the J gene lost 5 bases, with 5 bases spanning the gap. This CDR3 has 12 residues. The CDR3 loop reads CASSFDDQPQHF. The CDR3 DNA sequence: TGTGCCAGCAGCTTCGACGATCAGCCCCAGCATTTT.